These 27 T cell receptor beta chains were all obtained from the same sample, sequenced in a study of CD8 T cells in ankylosing spondylitis (dated by TCRdb to about 2017). Receptor amplification or capture employed 5' RACE. The sequencer was an Illumina HiSeq 2500. Starting from the raw public reads, TCRdb applied fastp trimming at Q25, assembled clones with MiXCR and retained in-frame beta chains. Entries that share a CDR3 protein sequence are merged under the most common genes and DNA. Across this sample there are about 240,000 distinct CDR3 sequences, with over 8.5% seen only once. The ten largest clones represent 5.5% to 8% of the sample. The specimen sequenced was blood, either unsorted or a sorted T cell fraction (not recorded which). All receptors derive from a male donor with ankylosing spondylitis or in good health (not recorded which).

In this sample, this clonotype turned up many times. V is TRBV12-3 or TRBV12-4 and J is TRBJ1-4; tentative D call: TRBD1 (5 bases). Trimming took off 5 bases at V and 2 bases at J, with 9 bases between the two ends. The CDR3 is made up of 14 amino acids. The chain's CDR3 is CASSGTGTNEKLFF. Here the CDR3 DNA reads TGTGCCAGCAGTGGGACCGGCACTAATGAAAAACTGTTTTTT.

The chain uses TRBV7-2 and TRBJ2-7; D call uncertain. The CDR3 spans 13 residues. Trimming cost V 4 bases and J 8 bases, with 15 bases left between them. The germline V gene has CDR1 SGHTA and CDR2 FQGNSA. CDR3 DNA sequence: TGTGCCAGCAGCTCGATTCGCGGATATAAGCAGTACTTC. Protein: CASSSIRGYKQYF.

The chain joins TRBV29-1 to TRBJ2-3; perhaps TRBD1 as D (6 bases). CDR1 is SQVTM, CDR2 ANQGSEA, per germline. Trimming shortened V by 3 bases and J by 4 bases, and 8 bases separated the two germline ends. The length of the CDR3 is 12 residues. Here the CDR3 DNA reads TGCAGCGTTGACAGGGGCCCAGATACGCAGTATTTT. Its protein is CSVDRGPDTQYF.

The genes are TRBV25-1 and TRBJ2-1; unclear D gene. Looked up from germline, CDR1 is MGHDK and CDR2 is SYGVNS. Trimming left V 1 base short and J 7 bases short, with 5 bases between. CDR3 length equals 12 residues. This chain's CDR3 is CASSEWPNEQFF. The CDR3 nucleotides read TGTGCCAGCAGTGAATGGCCTAATGAGCAGTTCTTC.

This clonotype was recorded many times. The gene calls are TRBV28 and TRBJ1-5, with D possibly matching TRBD1 (6 bases). V shed 6 bases and J shed 2 bases, with 14 bases lying between them. Germline-derived CDR1 and CDR2 are MDHEN and SYDVKM. The CDR3 runs 15 residues. The CDR3 sequence: CASRIQGGGNQPQHF. CDR3 coding DNA: TGTGCCAGCAGGATACAGGGAGGCGGCAATCAGCCCCAGCATTTT.

The table lists this clonotype with many counts. The rearrangement links TRBV20-1 to TRBJ2-5; D not resolved. Germline V gene lookup returns CDR1 DFQATT and CDR2 SNEGSKA (reference sequence). CDR3 size: 10 residues. V was trimmed by 3 bases and J by 5 bases, leaving 4 bases between them. CDR3: CSARRETQYF. The CDR3 nucleotides read TGCAGTGCTAGGAGGGAGACCCAGTACTTC.

This clonotype was seen only a few times. The rearrangement uses TRBV5-3 and TRBJ2-7; D is tentatively TRBD1 or TRBD2 (5 bases each). TRBV5-3 is classed as an ORF, of uncertain function. The V and J ends lost 5 bases and 3 bases respectively, with 12 bases between them. The CDR3 is 13 residues long. The CDR3: CARSWTRDYEQYF. CDR3 sequence (DNA): TGTGCCAGAAGTTGGACACGGGACTACGAGCAGTACTTC.

This clonotype was picked up a small number of times. This rearrangement joins TRBV27 to TRBJ2-5; 14 positions agree with TRBD2. There are 15 residues in the CDR3. Germline loops: CDR1 MNHEY, CDR2 SMNVEV (reference sequence). Trimming took 5 bases from V and 4 from J; bases not matched to a gene: 3. The CDR3 sequence is CASSLGTSGRETQYF. As DNA, the CDR3 is TGTGCCAGCAGTCTAGGGACTAGCGGGAGAGAGACCCAGTACTTC.

This clonotype was seen more than once but under ten times. The chain is built from TRBV3-1 and TRBJ2-7, with TRBD2 matching over 8 bases. V trimming: 1 base; J trimming: 3 bases; junction bases outside the gene matches: 5. CDR1 is LGHDT and CDR2 is YNNKEL in the germline V gene (reference sequence). The CDR3 runs 15 residues. The CDR3 nucleotides read TGTGCCAGCAGCCAAGCCGTAGCGGGGCTCTACGAGCAGTACTTC. It codes for CASSQAVAGLYEQYF.

This clonotype showed up many times. The J gene is TRBJ2-3, the V gene TRBV15; 8 bases fit TRBD2. This CDR3 has 15 residues. Germline assignment: CDR1 LNHNV and CDR2 YYDKDF (reference sequence). V trimming: 2 bases; J trimming: 2 bases; junction bases outside the gene matches: 3. In DNA form, the CDR3 reads TGTGCCACCAGCAGAAAGACTAGCGACACAGATACGCAGTATTTT. Its protein product is CATSRKTSDTDTQYF.

This chain connects TRBV7-3 to TRBJ2-3, with D possibly being TRBD2 (6 bases). The CDR3 runs to 15 residues. Germline CDR1 and CDR2: SGHTA and FQGTGA. The V end lost 2 bases, the J end lost 2 bases, and 11 bases lay between the germline ends. Here the CDR3 reads CASSLAGTATDTQYF. The CDR3 DNA sequence: TGTGCCAGCAGCTTAGCGGGGACGGCCACAGATACGCAGTATTTT.

This clonotype was seen ten or more times. The chain is built from TRBV12-3 or TRBV12-4 and TRBJ1-1, with D possibly TRBD1 on 6 matching bases. Deletions cut 5 bases from V and 1 base from J, with 11 bases between. This CDR3 contains 14 residues. The CDR3 DNA is TGTGCCAGCAGTCGACAGGTAAAGAACACTGAAGCTTTCTTT. This translates into CASSRQVKNTEAFF.

This clonotype showed up many times. This chain links TRBV3-1 with TRBJ2-3; D is unclear. Germline V gene lookup returns CDR1 LGHDT and CDR2 YNNKEL (reference sequence). CDR3 length equals 14 residues. V dropped 1 base and J dropped 3 bases, with 8 bases sitting between them. The CDR3 coding sequence is TGTGCCAGCAGCCAAGCTTTTACTACAGATACGCAGTATTTT. It yields the protein CASSQAFTTDTQYF.

This chain joins TRBV7-9 and TRBJ1-5; 7 nucleotides line up with TRBD1. The CDR3 consists of 16 residues. CDR1 is SEHNR and CDR2 is FQNEAQ in the germline V gene (reference sequence). Losses at the gene ends were 5 bases for V and 6 bases for J; bases not matched to a gene: 13. DNA of the CDR3: TGTGCCAGCAGCCTCAGAAACCAGGGGGACACTCAGCCCCAGCATTTT. Amino acids: CASSLRNQGDTQPQHF.

This clonotype was counted at least ten times. The gene calls are TRBV25-1 and TRBJ2-5; D possibly corresponds to TRBD1 (6 bases). Trimming cost V 4 bases and J 5 bases, with 14 bases left between them. The germline gives CDR1 MGHDK, CDR2 SYGVNS. This CDR3 is 14 amino acids long. The DNA of the CDR3 is TGTGCCAGCAGTGGCAGGGGTATGTTGGAGACCCAGTACTTC. Encoded protein: CASSGRGMLETQYF.

About this clonotype itself: Sequence at one end of the junction differs from germline and may be a read error. This sequence joins TRBV20-1 and TRBJ2-7; tentatively, D is TRBD1 (5 bases). The CDR3 loop spans 12 amino acids. Germline V gives CDR1 DFQATT, CDR2 SNEGSKA (reference sequence). CDR3 sequence reads: CTASDSRYEQYF. The CDR3 DNA reads as TGCACTGCTAGTGACAGCCGATACGAGCAGTACTTC.

This clonotype was seen ten or more times. The rearrangement links TRBV6-6 to TRBJ1-2, with D perhaps TRBD1 (6 bases). Germline V CDR1 and CDR2: MNHNY, SVGAGI (reference sequence). This CDR3 has 11 amino acids. V was clipped by 6 bases and J by 13 bases, with 15 bases between them. In DNA form, the CDR3 reads TGTGCCAGCAGCCCACAGGGTTTGGTCACCTTC. It encodes CASSPQGLVTF.

The sample holds a few counts of this clonotype. The chain combines TRBV5-1 with TRBJ1-1; D perhaps matches TRBD1 (5 bases). V was shortened by 3 bases and J by 3 bases, with 9 bases between the two germline ends. The V gene's germline CDR1 is SGHRS and CDR2 YFSETQ. There are 13 residues in the CDR3. The CDR3 nucleotides read TGCGCCAGCAGCTCAACCAGGGACACTGAAGCTTTCTTT. It codes for CASSSTRDTEAFF.

This clonotype was found many times. The gene calls are TRBV5-1 and TRBJ2-1; maybe TRBD2 (5 bases). The CDR3 sequence is 15 residues long. Germline CDR1 and CDR2: SGHRS and YFSETQ. With 0 bases removed from V and 5 bases from J, the gap between germline ends came to 12 bases. The CDR3 protein is CASSLGGGSNNEQFF. The CDR3 nucleotides read TGCGCCAGCAGCTTGGGGGGTGGGAGCAACAATGAGCAGTTCTTC.

This clonotype has a count of ten or more. This chain uses TRBV12-3 or TRBV12-4 with TRBJ2-1, with unresolved D. The CDR3 length is 13 residues. Trimming took 9 bases from V and 6 from J, leaving 15 bases between them. The CDR3 protein is CASTPLGRNEQFF. The CDR3 DNA follows: TGTGCCAGTACCCCCCTCGGACGCAATGAGCAGTTCTTC.

This clonotype has a handful of counts. This chain joins TRBV27 and TRBJ2-2, with a tentative D call TRBD2 (6 bases). The germline V and J ends were trimmed by 10 bases and 6 bases, with 21 bases remaining between them. Germline V gives CDR1 MNHEY, CDR2 SMNVEV (reference sequence). The CDR3 consists of 15 residues. DNA of the CDR3: TGTGCCACCCGAACGGCGGGGCGTGGTTCCGGGGAGCTGTTTTTT. Translation gives CATRTAGRGSGELFF.

This clonotype was counted only a few times. The chain combines TRBV7-2 with TRBJ2-5; D uncertain. Germline V lookup: CDR1 SGHTA, CDR2 FQGNSA. With 8 bases removed from V and 4 bases from J, the gap between germline ends came to 20 bases. This CDR3 has 15 residues. As DNA, the CDR3 is TGTGCCAGCGGCTACCACCGCTCGCGAGGAGAGACCCAGTACTTC. It codes for CASGYHRSRGETQYF.

This clonotype was counted only a few times. The V gene is TRBV12-3 or TRBV12-4, the J gene TRBJ2-5; D is ambiguous. CDR3 length: 16 residues. Trimming removed 2 bases from V and 6 bases from J, with 19 bases in between. The CDR3, as DNA: TGTGCCAGCAGTTTACACGGTCGGACGGAGCTGCAGACCCAGTACTTC. This translates into CASSLHGRTELQTQYF.

This clonotype has ten or more counts. The chain has TRBV7-2 and TRBJ2-7; D call uncertain. CDR1 SGHTA and CDR2 FQGNSA come from the germline V gene. This CDR3 is 13 amino acids long. V lost 1 base, J lost 5 bases, and 9 bases lay in between. The CDR3 spells CASSLEISHEQYF. The CDR3, as DNA: TGTGCCAGCAGCTTAGAAATTTCCCACGAGCAGTACTTC.

At least ten counts were recorded for this clonotype. V is TRBV5-5 and J is TRBJ2-3, with D perhaps TRBD2 (6 bases). The CDR3 extends over 15 amino acids. Trimming took 2 bases from V and 0 from J, leaving 10 bases between them. Germline-derived CDR1 and CDR2 are SGHKS and YYEKEE (reference sequence). CDR3 loop: CASSFLAVSTDTQYF. The CDR3 region has the DNA TGTGCCAGCAGCTTTTTAGCGGTTAGCACAGATACGCAGTATTTT.

In its sample, this clonotype was seen a few times. CDR3 sequence reads: CAISGGTGKKANYGYTF. The CDR3 nucleotides read TGTGCCATCAGTGGAGGGACAGGGAAGAAGGCTAACTATGGCTACACCTTC. This chain links TRBV10-3 with TRBJ1-2, with 9 nucleotides matching TRBD1. Per the germline V gene, CDR1 is ENHRY and CDR2 is SYGVKD. The CDR3 runs 17 residues. V shed 4 bases and J 0 bases; nucleotides not matched to a gene: 9.

The chain couples TRBV11-2 to TRBJ1-1; D is unclear. V lost 1 base, J lost 7 bases, and 7 bases lay in between. Germline V lookup: CDR1 SGHAT, CDR2 FQNNGV. The CDR3 loop spans 12 amino acids. CDR3 coding DNA: TGTGCCAGCAGCTTAGCGCAGGTTGAAGCTTTCTTT. Amino acids: CASSLAQVEAFF. Variable domain in full (rest from reference TRBV11-2 and TRBJ1-1): EAGVAQSPRYKIIEKRQSVAFWCNPISGHATLYWYQQILGQGPKLLIQFQNNGVVDDSQLPKDRFSAERLKGVDSTLKIQPAKLEDSAVYLCASSLAQVEAFFGQGTRLTVV.